These 6 T cell receptor beta chains came from one sample sequenced in a study of blood T cell repertoires in COVID-19. The repertoire was sequenced with immunoSEQ multiplex PCR; TCRdb's copy has only in-frame clones and lacks some. The repertoire holds some 180,000 clones, with about 90% as singletons. The sample taken for sequencing was peripheral blood. These receptors were collected from a man in his forties or fifties with acute or convalescent COVID-19.

This clone appeared once. The CDR3 nucleotides are TGTGCCAGCAGCTTAATAGCGGGGGGCGTGGGGCAAGAGACCCAGTACTTC. Its protein product is CASSLIAGGVGQETQYF. J is TRBJ2-5 and V is TRBV7-2; 10 bases fit TRBD2. The junction had 8 bases not matched to a gene; V was cut back by 2 bases and J by 2 bases. CDR3 length: 17 amino acids. Looked up from germline, CDR1 is SGHTA and CDR2 is FQGNSA.

The chain joins TRBV15 to TRBJ2-7; 8 bases are a match to TRBD1. The CDR3 consists of 13 residues. J lost 2 bases, V lost 5 bases, and 2 bases had no gene match. CDR1 is LNHNV, CDR2 YYDKDF, per germline (reference sequence). CDR3 nucleotide sequence: TGTGCCACCAGCGTGGACAGGGCCTACGAGCAGTACTTC. This encodes CATSVDRAYEQYF.

CDR3 region: CASSETSGGSGEQFF. In DNA form, the CDR3 reads TGTGCCAGCAGTGAGACTAGCGGGGGGTCGGGTGAGCAGTTCTTC. V is TRBV27 and J is TRBJ2-1; TRBD2 aligns across 13 bases. CDR1 MNHEY and CDR2 SMNVEV come from the germline V gene (reference sequence). After removal of 5 bases from V and 9 bases from J, the junction contained 7 bases not matched to a gene. The CDR3 contains 15 residues.

The chain recombines TRBV7-9 with TRBJ2-7; 9 bases match TRBD2. The CDR3 contains 14 residues. Germline CDR1 is SEHNR and CDR2 is FQNEAQ (reference sequence). The ends lost 8 bases at V and 2 bases at J; junction bases unmatched: 7. CDR3 sequence reads: CASGKTSGAYEQYF. The CDR3 DNA reads TGTGCCAGCGGAAAGACTAGCGGAGCCTACGAGCAGTACTTC.

The chain combines TRBV4-1 with TRBJ2-1; D is perhaps TRBD2 (5 bases). This CDR3 contains 16 residues. Per the germline V gene, CDR1 is MGHRA and CDR2 is YSYEKL. Trimming took off 1 base at V and 8 bases at J, with 18 bases between the two ends. CDR3: CASSQVWTPEFYEQFF. In DNA, the CDR3 is TGCGCCAGCAGCCAAGTGTGGACTCCCGAATTCTATGAGCAGTTCTTC.

The chain uses TRBV7-2 and TRBJ2-2, with 9 bases fitting TRBD2. Germline CDR1 is SGHTA and CDR2 is FQGNSA. This CDR3 has 16 residues. The V segment lost 7 bases and the J segment 9 bases; nucleotides outside the gene matches: 15. The CDR3 here is CASTPAGGRVRRELFF. In DNA form, the CDR3 reads TGTGCCAGCACCCCCGCTGGCGGGAGGGTGAGGCGGGAGCTGTTTTTT.